Shown below are 9 T cell receptor beta chains from a single sample sequenced in a study of blood T cell repertoires in COVID-19. Sequenced by immunoSEQ multiplex PCR; TCRdb stores in-frame clones only, minus some. Seen here are roughly 53,000 clones, 90% observed once, and the top ten hold about 3.1%. The sequencing sample was made of peripheral blood. The receptors were gathered from a human donor in a cohort sampled during active COVID-19.

The CDR3 coding sequence is TGTGCCAGCAGCGTAGGAGCAGGGGTAAATGAGCAGTTCTTC. Translation gives CASSVGAGVNEQFF. The rearrangement joins TRBV9 to TRBJ2-1, with D possibly TRBD1 on 6 matching bases. Trimming left V 0 bases short and J 7 bases short, with 11 bases between. CDR1 SGDLS and CDR2 YYNGEE come from the germline V gene. This CDR3 has 14 residues.

The chain has TRBV28 and TRBJ1-5; TRBD1 matches 8 bases. V lost 3 bases, J lost 1 base, and 11 bases stayed unmatched. In germline, CDR1 is MDHEN, CDR2 SYDVKM. The CDR3 length is 18 residues. The CDR3: CASSFLNLRGRSNQPQHF. CDR3 DNA: TGTGCCAGCAGTTTCCTTAATCTCAGGGGGCGAAGCAATCAGCCCCAGCATTTT.

V usage is TRBV2 and J usage is TRBJ1-5; D is unresolved. The CDR3 sequence is 14 residues long. In germline, CDR1 is SNHLY, CDR2 FYNNEI. The germline V and J ends were trimmed by 0 bases and 6 bases, with 9 bases remaining between them. CDR3 sequence (DNA): TGTGCCAGCAGTGAAGCGTCAGCGGGTCAGCCCCAGCATTTT. It is translated as CASSEASAGQPQHF.

This clone has just one count. V is TRBV5-6 and J is TRBJ2-7; 8 nucleotides line up with TRBD1. The CDR3 has 16 residues. The V gene's germline CDR1 is SGHDT and CDR2 YYEEEE. Trimming at V came to 4 bases and at J to 1 base, leaving 10 bases not matched to a gene. As DNA, the CDR3 is TGTGCCAGCAGCGTAACCCCGGACAGGGCGTCCTACGAGCAGTACTTC. It specifies CASSVTPDRASYEQYF.

The chain uses TRBV6-1 and TRBJ1-5, with D hard to call. Germline CDR1 MNHNS, CDR2 SASEGT. The germline V and J ends were trimmed by 3 bases and 11 bases, with 14 bases remaining between them. The CDR3 length is 13 residues. CDR3 amino acids: CASSDVDSPAQHF. The CDR3 coding sequence is TGTGCCAGCAGTGACGTAGATAGCCCGGCCCAGCATTTT.

The chain is built from TRBV7-2 and TRBJ2-7, with D possibly being TRBD2 (6 bases). This CDR3 is built from 14 residues. The germline gives CDR1 SGHTA, CDR2 FQGNSA. V lost 8 bases and J 5 bases, leaving 19 bases between the germline ends. The CDR3 here is CASGPPRRGHEQYF. The CDR3 nucleotides read TGTGCCAGCGGACCTCCTAGGAGGGGACACGAGCAGTACTTC.

A single count supports this clone. The J gene is TRBJ1-2, the V gene TRBV14; tentative D call: TRBD1 (5 bases). The CDR3 runs 14 residues. CDR1 is SGHDN and CDR2 is FVKESK in the germline V gene. The V and J ends lost 1 base and 6 bases respectively, with 12 bases between them. The CDR3 DNA is TGTGCCAGCAGCCAAGTAAGCGCGACAGATGGCTACACCTTC. Amino acids: CASSQVSATDGYTF.

This rearrangement joins TRBV28 to TRBJ2-7; 8 bases are a match to TRBD1. The CDR3 runs 14 residues. The junction had 4 bases not matched to a gene; V was cut back by 3 bases and J by 3 bases. Germline V gene data show CDR1 as MDHEN and CDR2 as SYDVKM. The CDR3 DNA reads as TGTGCCAGCAGTTTCCCGGACAGGGACTACGAGCAGTACTTC. It translates to CASSFPDRDYEQYF.

This clone was observed a single time. V gene TRBV4-3 combines with J gene TRBJ1-2, with D unresolved. CDR1 is LGHNA, CDR2 YSLEER, per germline. The CDR3 totals 12 residues. V lost 0 bases and J lost 10, with 9 bases in between. For the CDR3, the DNA is TGCGCCAGCAGCCAAGATCTTATAGTCTACACCTTC. Its translation: CASSQDLIVYTF.